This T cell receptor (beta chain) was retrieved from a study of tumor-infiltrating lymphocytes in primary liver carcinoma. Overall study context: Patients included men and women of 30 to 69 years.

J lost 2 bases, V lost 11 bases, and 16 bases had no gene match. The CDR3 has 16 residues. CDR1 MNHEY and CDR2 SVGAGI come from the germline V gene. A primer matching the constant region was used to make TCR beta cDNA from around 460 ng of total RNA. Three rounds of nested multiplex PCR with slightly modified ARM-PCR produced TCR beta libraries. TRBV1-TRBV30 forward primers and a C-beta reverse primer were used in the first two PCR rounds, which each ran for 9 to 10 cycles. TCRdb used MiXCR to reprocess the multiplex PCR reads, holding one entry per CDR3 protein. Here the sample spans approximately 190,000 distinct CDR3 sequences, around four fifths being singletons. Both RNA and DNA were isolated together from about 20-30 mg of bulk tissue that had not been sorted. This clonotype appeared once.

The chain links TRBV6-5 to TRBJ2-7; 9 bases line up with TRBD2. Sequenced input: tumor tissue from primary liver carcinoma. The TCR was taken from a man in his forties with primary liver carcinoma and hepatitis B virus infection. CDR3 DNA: TGTGCCTGTAAGGGGCGTGCTAGCGGGGATACCTACGAGCAGTACTTC. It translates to CACKGRASGDTYEQYF.